The sequence of this T cell receptor beta chain was determined in a study of blood T cells in healthy people across ages. A second PCR, run for about 7 to 11 cycles, used a sample-barcoded 5' primer plus a J-beta primer mix. TCRdb independently ran MiXCR on the 5' RACE reads; one entry per CDR3 protein. The table records roughly 1.4 million distinct CDR3 sequences, roughly 64% of them present only once. Sequences were obtained from blood. This TCR came from a man between 18 and 35 years old in good health.

The CDR3 region is CASSKRARGLINQETQYF. The CDR3 DNA reads as TGTGCCAGCAGCAAAAGAGCCCGCGGACTGATAAATCAAGAGACCCAGTACTTC. J is TRBJ2-5 and V is TRBV21-1; the table names TRBD2, a call not compared with the DNA. TRBV21-1 is noted as a pseudogene. This CDR3 spans 18 amino acids.